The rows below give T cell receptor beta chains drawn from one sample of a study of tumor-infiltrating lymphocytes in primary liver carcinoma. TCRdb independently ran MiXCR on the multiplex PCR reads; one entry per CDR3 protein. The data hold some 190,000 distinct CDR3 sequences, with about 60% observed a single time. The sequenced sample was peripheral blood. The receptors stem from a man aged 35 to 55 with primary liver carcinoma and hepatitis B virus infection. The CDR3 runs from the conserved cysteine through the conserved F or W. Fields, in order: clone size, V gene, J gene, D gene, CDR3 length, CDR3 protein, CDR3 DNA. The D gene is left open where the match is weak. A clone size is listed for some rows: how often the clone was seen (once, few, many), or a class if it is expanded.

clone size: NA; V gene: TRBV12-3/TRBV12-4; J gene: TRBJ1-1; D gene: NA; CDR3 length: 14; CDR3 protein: CASSSRGERGEAFF; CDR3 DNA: TGTGCCAGCAGTTCCAGGGGCGAGAGGGGAGAAGCTTTCTTT
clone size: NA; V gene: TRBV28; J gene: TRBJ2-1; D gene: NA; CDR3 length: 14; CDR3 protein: CASSPPGGYNEQFF; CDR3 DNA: TGTGCCAGCAGTCCCCCAGGGGGGTACAATGAGCAGTTCTTC
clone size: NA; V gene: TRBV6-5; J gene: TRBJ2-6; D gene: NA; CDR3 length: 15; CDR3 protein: CASRLEIGGANVLTF; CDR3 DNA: TGTGCCAGCAGGCTAGAGATCGGTGGGGCCAACGTCCTGACTTTC
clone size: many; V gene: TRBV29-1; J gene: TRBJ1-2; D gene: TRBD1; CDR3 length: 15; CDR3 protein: CSVHINRDRSYGYTF; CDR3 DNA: TGCAGCGTTCATATAAACCGGGACAGGTCCTATGGCTACACCTTC
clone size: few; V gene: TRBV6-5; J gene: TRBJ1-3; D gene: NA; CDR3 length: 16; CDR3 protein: CASSISGPGAGNTIYF; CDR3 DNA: TGTGCCAGCAGTATATCCGGGCCTGGCGCTGGAAACACCATATATTTT
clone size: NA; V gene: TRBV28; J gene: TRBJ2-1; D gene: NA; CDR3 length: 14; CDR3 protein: CASLGRCAYNEQFF; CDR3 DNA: TGTGCCAGCCTCGGAAGATGCGCCTACAATGAGCAGTTCTTC
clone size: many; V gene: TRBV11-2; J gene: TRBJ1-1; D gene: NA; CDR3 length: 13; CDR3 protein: CASSLPAVGEAFF; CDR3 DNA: TGTGCCAGCAGCCTCCCCGCCGTGGGGGAAGCTTTCTTT
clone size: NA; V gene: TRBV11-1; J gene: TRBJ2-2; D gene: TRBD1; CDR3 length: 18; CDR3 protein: CAISTPFAVTGGTGELFF; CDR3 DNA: TGTGCCATCAGTACCCCCTTCGCGGTGACAGGGGGCACCGGGGAGCTGTTTTTT
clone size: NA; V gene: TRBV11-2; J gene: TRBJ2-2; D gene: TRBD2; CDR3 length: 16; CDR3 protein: CVSSLLYMGGAGELFF; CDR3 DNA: TGTGTCAGCAGCTTACTATACATGGGAGGGGCCGGGGAGCTGTTTTTT
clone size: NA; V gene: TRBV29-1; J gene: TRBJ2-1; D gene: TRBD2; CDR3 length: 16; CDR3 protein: CSVDGTSGNSYNEQFF; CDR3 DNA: TGCAGCGTCGATGGGACTAGCGGGAATTCCTACAATGAGCAGTTCTTC
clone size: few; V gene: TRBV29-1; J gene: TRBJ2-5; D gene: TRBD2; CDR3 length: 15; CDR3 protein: CSVKLTSGIMETQYF; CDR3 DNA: TGCAGCGTTAAGCTGACTAGCGGGATCATGGAGACCCAGTACTTC
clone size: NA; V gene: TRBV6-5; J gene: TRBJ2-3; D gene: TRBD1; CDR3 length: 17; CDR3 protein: CASSDTYPGQKPDTQYF; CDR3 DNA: TGTGCCAGCAGTGATACTTACCCGGGACAGAAACCAGATACGCAGTATTTT
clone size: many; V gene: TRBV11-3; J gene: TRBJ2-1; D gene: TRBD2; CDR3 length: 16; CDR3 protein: CASSLGGLASGGEQFF; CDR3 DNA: TGTGCCAGCAGCTTAGGGGGTTTGGCTAGCGGGGGTGAGCAGTTCTTC
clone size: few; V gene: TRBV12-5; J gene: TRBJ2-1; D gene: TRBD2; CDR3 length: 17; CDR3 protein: CASGCAKLAGFYNEQFF; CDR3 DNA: TGTGCTAGTGGTTGCGCCAAACTAGCGGGATTCTACAATGAGCAGTTCTTC
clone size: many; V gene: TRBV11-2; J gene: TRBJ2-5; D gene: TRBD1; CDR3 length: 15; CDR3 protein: CASSLRRNRGETQYF; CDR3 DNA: TGTGCCAGCAGCTTGCGGCGGAACAGGGGAGAGACCCAGTACTTC
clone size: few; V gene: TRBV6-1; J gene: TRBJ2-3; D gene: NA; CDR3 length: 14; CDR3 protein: CASSPMAGVDTQYF; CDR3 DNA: TGTGCCAGCAGCCCTATGGCAGGGGTGGATACGCAGTATTTT
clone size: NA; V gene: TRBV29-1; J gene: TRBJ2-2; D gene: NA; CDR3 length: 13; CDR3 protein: CSVEETNTVELFF; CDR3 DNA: TGCAGCGTTGAAGAAACAAATACCGTGGAGCTGTTTTTT
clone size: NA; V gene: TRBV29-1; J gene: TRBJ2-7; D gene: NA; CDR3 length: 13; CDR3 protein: CSVTSSHSYEQYF; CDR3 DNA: TGCAGCGTGACTTCGTCACATTCCTACGAGCAGTACTTC
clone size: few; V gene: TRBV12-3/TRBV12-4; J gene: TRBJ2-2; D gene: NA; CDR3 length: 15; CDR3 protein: CASSLSQGGSGELFF; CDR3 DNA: TGTGCCAGCAGCCTATCCCAGGGGGGATCCGGGGAGCTGTTTTTT
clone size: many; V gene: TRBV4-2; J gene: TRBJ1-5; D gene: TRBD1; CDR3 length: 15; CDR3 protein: CASSQDRSSNQPQHF; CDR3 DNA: TGTGCCAGCAGCCAGGACAGGAGTAGCAATCAGCCCCAGCATTTT
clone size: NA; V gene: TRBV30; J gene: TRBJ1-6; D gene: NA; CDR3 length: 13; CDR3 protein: CAWSEEFNSPLHF; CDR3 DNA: TGTGCCTGGAGCGAAGAGTTTAATTCACCCCTCCACTTT
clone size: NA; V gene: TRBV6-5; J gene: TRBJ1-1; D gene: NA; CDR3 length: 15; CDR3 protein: CASSYHNTGTTEAFF; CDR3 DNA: TGTGCCAGCAGTTACCATAACACAGGGACCACTGAAGCTTTCTTT
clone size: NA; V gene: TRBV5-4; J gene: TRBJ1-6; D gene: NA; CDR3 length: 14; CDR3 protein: CASRAGPENSPLHF; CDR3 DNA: TGTGCCAGCAGGGCGGGGCCGGAGAATTCACCCCTCCACTTT
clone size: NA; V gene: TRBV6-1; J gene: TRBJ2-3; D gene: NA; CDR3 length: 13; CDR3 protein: CASSEVVTDTHYF; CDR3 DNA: TGTGCCAGCAGTGAAGTCGTAACAGATACGCACTATTTT
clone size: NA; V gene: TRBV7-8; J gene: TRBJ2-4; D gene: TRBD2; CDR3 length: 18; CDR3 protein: CARSLVFRGLTAKNIPYF; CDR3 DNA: TGTGCCAGAAGCTTGGTTTTTAGGGGACTAACGGCCAAAAACATTCCGTACTTC
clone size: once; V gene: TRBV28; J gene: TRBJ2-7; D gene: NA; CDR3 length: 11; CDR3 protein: CASSSPHEQYF; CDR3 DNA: TGTGCCAGCAGTTCCCCGCACGAGCAGTACTTC
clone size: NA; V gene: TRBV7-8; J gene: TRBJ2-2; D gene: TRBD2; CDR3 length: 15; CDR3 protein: CASLLGGANTGELFF; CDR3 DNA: TGTGCCAGCTTACTGGGGGGGGCGAACACCGGGGAGCTGTTTTTT
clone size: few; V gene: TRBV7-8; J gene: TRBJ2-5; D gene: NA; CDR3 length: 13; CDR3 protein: CASSQDNQETQYF; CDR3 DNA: TGTGCCAGCAGCCAGGACAACCAAGAGACCCAGTACTTC
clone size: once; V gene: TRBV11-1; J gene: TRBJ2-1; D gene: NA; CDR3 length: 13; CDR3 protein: CAGSLGYNNGQFF; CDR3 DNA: TGTGCCGGCAGCTTAGGCTATAACAATGGGCAGTTCTTC
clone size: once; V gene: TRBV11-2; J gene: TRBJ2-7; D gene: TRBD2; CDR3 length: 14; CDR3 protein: CASSHTGGLLEQYF; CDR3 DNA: TGTGCCAGCAGCCACACGGGAGGCCTCCTGGAGCAGTACTTC
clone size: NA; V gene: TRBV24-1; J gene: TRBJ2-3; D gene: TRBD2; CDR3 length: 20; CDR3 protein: CATSDAPGTSGFLGTDTQYF; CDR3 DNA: TGTGCCACCAGTGACGCTCCCGGGACTAGCGGGTTCTTAGGCACAGATACGCAGTATTTT
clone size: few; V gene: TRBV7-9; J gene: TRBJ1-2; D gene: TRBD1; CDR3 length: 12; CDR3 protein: CASQGQGRDYTF; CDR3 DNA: TGTGCCAGCCAAGGACAGGGAAGAGACTACACCTTC
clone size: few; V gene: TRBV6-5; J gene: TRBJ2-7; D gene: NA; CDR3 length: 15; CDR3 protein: CASSPPGRDSYEQYF; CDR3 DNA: TGTGCCAGCAGCCCTCCTGGGCGGGACTCCTACGAGCAGTACTTC
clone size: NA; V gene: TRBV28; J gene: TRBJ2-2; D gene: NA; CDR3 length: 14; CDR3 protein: CASSQATNTGELFF; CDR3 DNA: TGTGCCAGCAGTCAGGCAACTAACACCGGGGAGCTGTTTTTT
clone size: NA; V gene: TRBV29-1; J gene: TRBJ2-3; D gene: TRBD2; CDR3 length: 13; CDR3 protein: CSVVLAVADTQYF; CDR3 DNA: TGCAGCGTTGTACTAGCGGTGGCAGATACGCAGTATTTT
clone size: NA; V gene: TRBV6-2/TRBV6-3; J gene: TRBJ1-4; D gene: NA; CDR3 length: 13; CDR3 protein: CASSSQRNEKLFF; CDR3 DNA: TGTGCCAGCAGTTCACAGCGTAATGAAAAACTGTTTTTT
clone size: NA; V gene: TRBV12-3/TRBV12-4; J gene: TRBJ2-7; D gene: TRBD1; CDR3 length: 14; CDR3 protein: CASSRQGMSYKQYF; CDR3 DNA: TGTGCCAGCAGTCGACAGGGGATGAGCTACAAGCAGTACTTC
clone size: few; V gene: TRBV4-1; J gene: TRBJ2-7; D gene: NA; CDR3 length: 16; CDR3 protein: CASSQADPAGRYEQYF; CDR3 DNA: TGCGCCAGCAGCCAAGCCGACCCAGCGGGTCGCTACGAGCAGTACTTC
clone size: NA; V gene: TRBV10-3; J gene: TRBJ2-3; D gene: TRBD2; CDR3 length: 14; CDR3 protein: CAIRERESGDTHCF; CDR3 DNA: TGTGCCATCAGAGAGCGGGAGTCGGGAGATACGCACTGTTTT
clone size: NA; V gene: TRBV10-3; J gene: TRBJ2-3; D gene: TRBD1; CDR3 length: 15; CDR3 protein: CAISEGDRVGDTQYF; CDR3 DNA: TGTGCCATCAGTGAGGGTGACAGGGTGGGAGATACGCAGTATTTT
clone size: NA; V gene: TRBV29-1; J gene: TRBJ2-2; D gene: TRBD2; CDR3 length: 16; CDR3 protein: CSVAGLAGVFTGELFF; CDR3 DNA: TGCAGCGTTGCCGGACTAGCGGGAGTTTTTACCGGGGAGCTGTTTTTT
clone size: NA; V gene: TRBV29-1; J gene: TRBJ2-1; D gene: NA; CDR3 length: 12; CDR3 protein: CSGVAGGNEQFF; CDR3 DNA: TGCAGCGGGGTAGCAGGAGGGAATGAGCAGTTCTTC
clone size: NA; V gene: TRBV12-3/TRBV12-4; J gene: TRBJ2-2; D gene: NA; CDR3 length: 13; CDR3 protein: CAAVTWNTGKLFF; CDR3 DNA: TGTGCCGCTGTAACTTGGAACACCGGGAAGCTGTTTTTT
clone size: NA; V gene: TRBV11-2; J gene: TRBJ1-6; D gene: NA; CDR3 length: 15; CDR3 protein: CPSSLVQGYNSPFHF; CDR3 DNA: TGTCCCAGCAGCTTAGTCCAGGGGTATAATTCACCCTTCCACTTT
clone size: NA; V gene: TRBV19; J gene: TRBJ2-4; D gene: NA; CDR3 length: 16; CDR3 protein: CASSSYRRVAKNIQYF; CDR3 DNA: TGTGCCAGTAGTAGTTATCGTAGGGTAGCCAAAAACATTCAGTACTTC
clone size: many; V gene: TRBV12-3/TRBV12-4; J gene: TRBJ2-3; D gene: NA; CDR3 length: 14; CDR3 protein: CASSLGQGTDTQYF; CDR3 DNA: TGTGCCAGCAGTTTAGGGCAGGGCACAGATACGCAGTATTTT
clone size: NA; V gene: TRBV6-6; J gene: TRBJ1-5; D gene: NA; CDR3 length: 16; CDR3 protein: CASSYSSGYSNQPQHF; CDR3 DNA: TGTGCCAGCAGTTACTCGTCGGGCTATAGCAATCAGCCCCAGCATTTT
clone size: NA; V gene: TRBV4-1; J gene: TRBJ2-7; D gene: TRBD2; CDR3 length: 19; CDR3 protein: CASRQDPGLAGVNVYEQYF; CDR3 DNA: TGCGCCAGCCGCCAAGATCCCGGACTAGCGGGAGTTAACGTCTACGAGCAGTACTTC
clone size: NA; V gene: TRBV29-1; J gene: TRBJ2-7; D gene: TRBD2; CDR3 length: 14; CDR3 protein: CSVAKTSGLYEQYF; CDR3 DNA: TGCAGCGTTGCCAAGACTAGCGGCCTTTACGAGCAGTACTTC
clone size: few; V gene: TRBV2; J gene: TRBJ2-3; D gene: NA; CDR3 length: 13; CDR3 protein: CASSEHPLDTQYF; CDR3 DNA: TGTGCCAGCAGTGAACACCCCCTGGATACGCAGTATTTT
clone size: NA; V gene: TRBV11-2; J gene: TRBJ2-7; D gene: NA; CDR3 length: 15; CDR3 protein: CASNLLVGGTYEQYF; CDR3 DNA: TGTGCCAGCAACTTACTAGTGGGAGGCACCTACGAGCAGTACTTC
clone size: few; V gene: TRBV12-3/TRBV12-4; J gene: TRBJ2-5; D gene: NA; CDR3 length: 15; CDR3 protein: CASSRTGGVTETQYF; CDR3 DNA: TGTGCCAGCAGTCGGACAGGAGGGGTGACAGAGACCCAGTACTTC
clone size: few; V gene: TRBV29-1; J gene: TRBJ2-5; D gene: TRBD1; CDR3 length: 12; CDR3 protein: CSVLTGDETQYF; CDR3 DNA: TGCAGCGTGCTAACAGGGGACGAGACCCAGTACTTC
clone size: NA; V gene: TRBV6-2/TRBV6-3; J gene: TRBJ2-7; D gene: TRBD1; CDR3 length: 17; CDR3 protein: CASSPYSQGQGAYEQYF; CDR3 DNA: TGTGCCAGCAGTCCCTACTCCCAAGGACAGGGGGCCTACGAGCAGTACTTC
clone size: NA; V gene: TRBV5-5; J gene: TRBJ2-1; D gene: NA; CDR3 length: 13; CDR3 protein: CASSLGQVSEQFF; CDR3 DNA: TGTGCCAGCAGCTTGGGACAGGTCTCTGAGCAGTTCTTC
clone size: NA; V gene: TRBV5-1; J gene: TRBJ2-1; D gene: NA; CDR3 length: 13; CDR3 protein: CASSFTGPSEQFF; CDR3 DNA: TGCGCCAGCAGCTTCACCGGACCCAGTGAGCAGTTCTTC
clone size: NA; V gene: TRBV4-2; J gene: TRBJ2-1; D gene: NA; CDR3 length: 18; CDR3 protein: CASSQVRDAPLPMYDQFF; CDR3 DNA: TGTGCCAGCAGCCAAGTGCGGGACGCCCCTCTCCCGATGTATGACCAGTTCTTC